What follows are 14 T cell receptor beta chains derived from one specimen sequenced in a study of shared clonotypes between healthy human individuals. TCRdb's table, derived via immunoSEQ multiplex PCR, lists solely in-frame clones and lacks some. This table has about 380,000 clones, about 96% appearing once. The sample was memory CD8+ T cells sorted from blood. Subset given: CD45RO+ cells pooled with CCR7-negative TemRA cells. These TCRs come from a man in his thirties or forties in good health.

The chain recombines TRBV28 with TRBJ2-3; 11 positions match TRBD2. The CDR3 is made up of 16 amino acids. V lost 4 bases and J lost 2; bases outside the gene matches: 5. CDR1 is MDHEN, CDR2 SYDVKM, per germline. CDR3 region: CASSYELAGDTDTQYF. The CDR3 bases are TGTGCCAGCAGTTACGAACTAGCGGGAGACACAGATACGCAGTATTTT.

The chain employs TRBV10-3 and TRBJ1-1; the D gene is possibly TRBD1 (5 bases). V was cut by 0 bases and J by 3 bases, with 17 bases left in between. CDR1 is ENHRY and CDR2 is SYGVKD in the germline V gene. The CDR3 loop spans 17 amino acids. Here the CDR3 reads CAISESFVARRDTEAFF. CDR3 DNA sequence: TGTGCCATCAGTGAGTCGTTCGTAGCCCGCAGGGACACTGAAGCTTTCTTT.

The chain recombines TRBV10-3 with TRBJ2-7; D might be TRBD1 (6 bases). Trimming removed 5 bases from V and 0 bases from J, with 11 bases in between. The CDR3 extends over 14 amino acids. Per the germline V gene, CDR1 is ENHRY and CDR2 is SYGVKD. For the CDR3, the DNA is TGTGCCATCAGTTTGGACAGTCCCTCCTACGAGCAGTACTTC. This translates into CAISLDSPSYEQYF.

As DNA, the CDR3 is TGTGCCAGCAGCTCCTTGGATACCTACGAGCAGTACTTC. It encodes CASSSLDTYEQYF. The V call is TRBV5-5, the J call TRBJ2-7; the D is unclear. This CDR3 comprises 13 residues. Germline loops: CDR1 SGHKS, CDR2 YYEKEE (reference sequence). Trimming stripped 3 bases from V and 2 bases from J, with 9 bases between.

The genes are TRBV30 and TRBJ1-2, with a tentative D call TRBD1 (5 bases). This CDR3 has 14 amino acids. Germline V CDR1 and CDR2: GTSNPN, SVGIG (reference sequence). Between the trimmed V and J ends, which lost 3 bases and 6 bases, there was a span of 17 bases. The chain's CDR3 is CAWSTPSRGNGYTF. The DNA for the CDR3 is TGTGCCTGGAGCACCCCATCTAGGGGTAATGGCTACACCTTC.

The chain joins TRBV10-3 to TRBJ1-1, with D uncertain. Deletions cut 8 bases from V and 1 base from J, with 14 bases between. CDR1 is ENHRY, CDR2 SYGVKD, per germline. The CDR3 is 14 residues long. As DNA, the CDR3 is TGTGCCATCTTAACCCGGGCCCCGAACACTGAAGCTTTCTTT. Its translation is CAILTRAPNTEAFF.

V is TRBV6-1 and J is TRBJ1-2; unclear D gene. Germline V gives CDR1 MNHNS, CDR2 SASEGT. The CDR3 is 15 residues long. Trimming left V 1 base short and J 3 bases short, with 12 bases between. In nucleotides, the CDR3 is TGTGCCAGCAGTGAAGGAGAGGGTATTGACTATGGCTACACCTTC. Translation: CASSEGEGIDYGYTF.

In this sample, this clone turned up once. V gene TRBV15 combines with J gene TRBJ2-3, with D perhaps being TRBD1 or TRBD2 (6 bases each). The length of the CDR3 is 14 residues. The germline V gene encodes CDR1 LNHNV and CDR2 YYDKDF (reference sequence). Trimming left V 7 bases short and J 4 bases short, with 15 bases between. The CDR3 DNA sequence: TGTGCCACCATGGGGGGCGGGACCTCAGATACGCAGTATTTT. This translates into CATMGGGTSDTQYF.

The chain has TRBV5-1 and TRBJ2-3, with D perhaps TRBD2 (6 bases). Germline V gene data show CDR1 as SGHRS and CDR2 as YFSETQ. This CDR3 is 14 amino acids long. V was trimmed by 4 bases and J by 0 bases, leaving 9 bases between them. CDR3 residues: CASSPGGSTDTQYF. For the CDR3, the DNA is TGCGCCAGCAGCCCCGGGGGTAGCACAGATACGCAGTATTTT.

As concerns this clone: The sample holds other DNA sequences that translate to the same CDR3. The V gene is TRBV2, the J gene TRBJ2-3, with 11 bases that match TRBD2. Germline assignment: CDR1 SNHLY and CDR2 FYNNEI. V dropped 6 bases and J dropped 3; count of bases not matched to a gene: 5. The CDR3 runs to 15 residues. The CDR3 region is CASSRSGRGTDTQYF. The CDR3, as DNA: TGTGCCAGCAGCCGTAGCGGGAGGGGGACAGATACGCAGTATTTT.

The rearrangement joins TRBV5-1 to TRBJ2-1; 11 bases are a match to TRBD2. This CDR3 spans 15 amino acids. Unmatched junction bases numbered 7, after V lost 2 bases and J lost 9 bases. Germline V gene data show CDR1 as SGHRS and CDR2 as YFSETQ. CDR3 DNA: TGCGCCAGCAGCTTTACTAGCGGGAGTGGGAGTGAGCAGTTCTTC. It is translated as CASSFTSGSGSEQFF.

This clone was recorded only once. CDR3 sequence reads: CASSASMDRVSYEQYF. CDR3 coding DNA: TGTGCCAGCAGTGCAAGTATGGACAGGGTCTCCTACGAGCAGTACTTC. This chain uses TRBV2 with TRBJ2-7; TRBD1 aligns across 8 bases. J lost 0 bases, V lost 4 bases, and 8 bases had no gene match. Germline V lookup: CDR1 SNHLY, CDR2 FYNNEI. This CDR3 has 16 amino acids. The whole variable domain, remainder taken from reference TRBV2 and TRBJ2-7, is EPEVTQTPSHQVTQMGQEVILRCVPISNHLYFYWYRQILGQKVEFLVSFYNNEISEKSEIFDDQFSVERPDGSNFTLKIRSTKLEDSAMYFCASSASMDRVSYEQYFGPGTRLTVT.

The chain uses TRBV28 and TRBJ1-5; D gene uncertain. CDR1 and CDR2 (germline): MDHEN, SYDVKM. The CDR3 spans 12 residues. The V gene lost 11 bases and the J gene lost 8 bases, with 16 bases spanning the gap. CDR3 nucleotides: TGTGCCCATCAGTGGGGAGGAGAGCCCCAGCATTTT. This translates into CAHQWGGEPQHF.

The rearrangement joins TRBV7-2 to TRBJ2-1; tentatively, D is TRBD2 (5 bases). CDR1 SGHTA and CDR2 FQGNSA come from the germline V gene. This CDR3 spans 12 amino acids. The V end lost 5 bases, the J end lost 4 bases, and 6 bases lay between the germline ends. DNA for the CDR3: TGTGCCAGCAGCCGGGGTTACAATGAGCAGTTCTTC. Encoded protein: CASSRGYNEQFF.